A single sample gave rise to the 6 T cell receptor beta chains below, sequenced in a study of CD8+ T cells in alopecia areata (dated by TCRdb to the late 2010s). The library came from the immunoSEQ multiplex PCR assay. RNA was extracted from all samples and reverse transcribed into cDNA, which served as template for TCR sequencing. TCRdb retrieved this table from immuneACCESS and kept in-frame rearrangements only. Not all clones are present; in checked studies, unresolved V genes account for under half, and no reason is known for the remainder. In all, the sample holds some 180,000 clones, and 63% of those were seen once. The ten largest account for about 1.5% of the sample. This sample's time point label indicates: baseline before oral tofacitinib. The sample here was CD4+ T cells sorted from blood, taken at week 0. The receptors were gathered from a human donor with alopecia areata.

This clone was recorded a few times. This chain joins TRBV12-5 and TRBJ1-1; 8 bases are a match to TRBD1. The germline gives CDR1 LGHNT, CDR2 FRNRAP. J lost 10 bases, V lost 4 bases, and 8 bases had no gene match. The CDR3 runs 13 residues. The CDR3 bases are TGTGCTAGTGGTTCGACAGGGGAGAGGAGAGCTTTCTTT. Translated: CASGSTGERRAFF.

The chain uses TRBV9 and TRBJ1-4, with 10 bases fitting TRBD1. The CDR3 covers 16 residues. Germline V gene lookup returns CDR1 SGDLS and CDR2 YYNGEE. The V segment lost 0 bases and the J segment 7 bases; nucleotides outside the gene matches: 6. The CDR3 DNA follows: TGTGCCAGCAGCGTAGCTACGGGACAGGGGAGTGAAAAACTGTTTTTT. Translation: CASSVATGQGSEKLFF.

The V call is TRBV5-6, the J call TRBJ1-5, with D hard to call. This CDR3 contains 16 residues. The germline V and J ends were trimmed by 4 bases and 0 bases, with 14 bases remaining between them. CDR1 is SGHDT and CDR2 is YYEEEE in the germline V gene. CDR3 region: CASSVARGYSNQPQHF. Written as DNA, the CDR3 is TGTGCCAGCAGCGTCGCCCGGGGATATAGCAATCAGCCCCAGCATTTT.

The CDR3 protein is CASSRLSTNYGYTF. The CDR3 DNA sequence: TGTGCCAGCTCACGTCTCAGTACCAACTATGGCTACACCTTC. The chain joins TRBV18 to TRBJ1-2; no reliable D call. Germline assignment: CDR1 KGHSH and CDR2 LQKENI. V lost 4 bases, J lost 2 bases, and 11 bases lay in between. CDR3 length: 14 residues.

This clone was recorded once. The chain recombines TRBV6-6 with TRBJ2-1, with TRBD1 identical over 7 bases. Looked up from germline, CDR1 is MNHNY and CDR2 is SVGAGI (reference sequence). Losses at the gene ends were 11 bases for V and 6 bases for J; bases not matched to a gene: 4. The CDR3 runs to 11 residues. The CDR3 DNA is TGTGCCGTTACAGGGGCCAATGAGCAGTTCTTC. Its protein is CAVTGANEQFF.

The chain is built from TRBV7-9 and TRBJ2-1; perhaps D is TRBD1 or TRBD2 (5 bases each). The V end was cut by 4 bases, the J end by 7 bases, with 14 bases between. The CDR3 extends over 14 amino acids. Germline V gene data show CDR1 as SEHNR and CDR2 as FQNEAQ (reference sequence). This CDR3 reads CASSSGPTGNEQFF. The CDR3 DNA reads TGTGCCAGCAGCTCGGGACCCACGGGGAATGAGCAGTTCTTC.